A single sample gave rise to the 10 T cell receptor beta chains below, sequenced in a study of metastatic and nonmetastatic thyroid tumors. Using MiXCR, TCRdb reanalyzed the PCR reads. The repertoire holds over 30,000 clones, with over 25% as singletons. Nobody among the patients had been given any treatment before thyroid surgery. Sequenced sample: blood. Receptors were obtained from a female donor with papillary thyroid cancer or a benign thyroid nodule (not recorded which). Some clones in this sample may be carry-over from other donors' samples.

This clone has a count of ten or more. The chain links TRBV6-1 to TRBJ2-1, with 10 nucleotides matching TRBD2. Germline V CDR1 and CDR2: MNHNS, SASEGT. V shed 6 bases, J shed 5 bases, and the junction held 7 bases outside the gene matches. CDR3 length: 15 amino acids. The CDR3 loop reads CASSPGLATNNEQFF. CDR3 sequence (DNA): TGTGCCAGCAGCCCGGGACTAGCGACCAACAATGAGCAGTTCTTC.

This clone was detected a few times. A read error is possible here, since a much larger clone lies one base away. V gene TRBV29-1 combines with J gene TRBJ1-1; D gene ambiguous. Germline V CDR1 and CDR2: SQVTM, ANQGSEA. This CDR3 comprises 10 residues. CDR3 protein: CSVEISEASF. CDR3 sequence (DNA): TGCAGCGTTGAGATATCTGAAGCTTCCTTT. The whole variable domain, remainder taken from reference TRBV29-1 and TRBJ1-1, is SAVISQKPSRDICQRGTSLTIQCQVDSQVTMMFWYRQQPGQSLTLIATANQGSEATYESGFVIDKFPISRPNLTFSTLTVSNMSPEDSSIYLCSVEISEASFGQGTRLTVV.

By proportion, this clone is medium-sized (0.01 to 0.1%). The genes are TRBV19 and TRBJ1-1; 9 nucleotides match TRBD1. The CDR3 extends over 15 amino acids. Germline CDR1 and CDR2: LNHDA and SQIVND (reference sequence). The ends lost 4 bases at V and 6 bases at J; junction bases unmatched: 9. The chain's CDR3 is CASSTQGARWAEAFF. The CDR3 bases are TGTGCCAGTAGTACACAGGGGGCGCGTTGGGCTGAAGCTTTCTTT.

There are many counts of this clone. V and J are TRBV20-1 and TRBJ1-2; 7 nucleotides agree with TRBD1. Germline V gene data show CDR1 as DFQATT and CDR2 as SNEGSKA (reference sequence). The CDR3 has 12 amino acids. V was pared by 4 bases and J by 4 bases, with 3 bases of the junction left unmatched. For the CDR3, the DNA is TGCAGTGCTACGACAGGGACCTATGGCTACACCTTC. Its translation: CSATTGTYGYTF.

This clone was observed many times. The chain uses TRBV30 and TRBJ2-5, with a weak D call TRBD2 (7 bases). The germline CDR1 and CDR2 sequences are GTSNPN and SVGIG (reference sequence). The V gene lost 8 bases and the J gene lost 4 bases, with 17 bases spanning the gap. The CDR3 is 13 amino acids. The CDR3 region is CARGMRGGETQYF. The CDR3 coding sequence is TGTGCCAGGGGGATGAGGGGGGGAGAGACCCAGTACTTC.

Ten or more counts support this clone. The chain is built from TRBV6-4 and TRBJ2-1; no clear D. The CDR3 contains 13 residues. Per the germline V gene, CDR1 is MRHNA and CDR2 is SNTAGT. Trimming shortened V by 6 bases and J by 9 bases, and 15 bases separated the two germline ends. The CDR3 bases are TGTGCCAGCAGCTCTGACTCCGCCGGTGAGCAGTTCTTC. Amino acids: CASSSDSAGEQFF.

The CDR3 is CASSLAGGPGAGYTF. CDR3 DNA sequence: TGTGCCAGCAGCTTGGCGGGGGGTCCGGGGGCTGGCTACACCTTC. This chain links TRBV5-4 with TRBJ1-2; possible D gene TRBD1, 6 bases. Germline V gene lookup returns CDR1 SGHNT and CDR2 YYREEE (reference sequence). The CDR3 totals 15 residues. The V gene lost 0 bases and the J gene lost 7 bases, with 16 bases spanning the gap.

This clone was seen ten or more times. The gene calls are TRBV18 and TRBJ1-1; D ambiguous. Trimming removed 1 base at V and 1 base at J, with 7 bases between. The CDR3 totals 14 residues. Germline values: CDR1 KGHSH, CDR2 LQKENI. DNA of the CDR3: TGTGCCAGCTCACCACGTGACAAGAACACTGAAGCTTTCTTT. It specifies CASSPRDKNTEAFF.

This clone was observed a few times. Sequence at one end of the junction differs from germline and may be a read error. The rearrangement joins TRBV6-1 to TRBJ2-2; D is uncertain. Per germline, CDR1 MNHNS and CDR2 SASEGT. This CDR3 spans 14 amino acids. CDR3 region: CASILTANTGELFF. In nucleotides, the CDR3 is TGTGCCAGCATCTTGACCGCGAACACCGGTGAGCTGTTTTTT.

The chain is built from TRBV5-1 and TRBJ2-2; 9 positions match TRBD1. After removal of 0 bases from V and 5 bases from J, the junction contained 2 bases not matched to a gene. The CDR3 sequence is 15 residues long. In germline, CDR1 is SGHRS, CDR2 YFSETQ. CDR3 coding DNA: TGCGCCAGCAGCTTGGGGGACAGGGTAACCGGGGAGCTGTTTTTT. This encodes CASSLGDRVTGELFF.